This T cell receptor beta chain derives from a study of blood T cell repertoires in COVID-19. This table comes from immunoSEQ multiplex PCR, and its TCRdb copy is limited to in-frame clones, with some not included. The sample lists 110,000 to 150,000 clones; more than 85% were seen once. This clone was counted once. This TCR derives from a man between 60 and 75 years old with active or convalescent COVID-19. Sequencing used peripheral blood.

CDR3 loop: CASSLTGTEGYTF. The CDR3 nucleotides read TGTGCCAGCAGCTTGACAGGGACAGAGGGCTACACCTTC. The chain combines TRBV5-4 with TRBJ1-2, with 7 positions matching TRBD1. After removal of 1 base from V and 8 bases from J, the junction contained 5 bases not matched to a gene. This CDR3 has 13 residues. Germline assignment: CDR1 SGHNT and CDR2 YYREEE (reference sequence).